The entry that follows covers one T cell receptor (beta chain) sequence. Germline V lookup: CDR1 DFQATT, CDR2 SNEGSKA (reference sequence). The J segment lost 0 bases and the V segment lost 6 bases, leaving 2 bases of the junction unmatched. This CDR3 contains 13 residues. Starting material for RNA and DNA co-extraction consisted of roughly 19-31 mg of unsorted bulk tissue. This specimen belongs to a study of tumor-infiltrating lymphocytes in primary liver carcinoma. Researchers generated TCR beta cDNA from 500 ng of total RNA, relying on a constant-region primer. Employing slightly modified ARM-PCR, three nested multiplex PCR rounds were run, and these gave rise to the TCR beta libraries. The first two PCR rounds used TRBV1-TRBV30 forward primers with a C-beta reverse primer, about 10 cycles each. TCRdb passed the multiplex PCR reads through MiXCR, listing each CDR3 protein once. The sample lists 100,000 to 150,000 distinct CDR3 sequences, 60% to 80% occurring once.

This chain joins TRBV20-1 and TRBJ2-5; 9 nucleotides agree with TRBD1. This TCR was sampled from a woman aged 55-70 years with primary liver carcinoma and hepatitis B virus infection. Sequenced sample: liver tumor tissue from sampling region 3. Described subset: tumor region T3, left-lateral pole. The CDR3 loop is CSAGTGNQETQYF. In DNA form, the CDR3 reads TGCAGTGCCGGGACAGGGAACCAAGAGACCCAGTACTTC.